This T cell receptor (beta chain) emerged from a study of T cells after yellow fever vaccination. On the study more broadly: SMART-Seq v4 Ultra Low Input prepared libraries from low-cell fractions.

The CDR3 contains 13 residues. The ends were cut back, 2 bases at V and 7 bases at J, with 6 bases in the middle. Germline CDR1 and CDR2: SGHDN and FVKESK. 5'RACE template switching added a universal primer site and UMIs to TCR cDNA. TCRdb recomputed calls from the 5' RACE reads with MiXCR, one row per CDR3 protein. The top ten hold roughly 17% of the sample, which has approximately 300,000 distinct CDR3 sequences, approximately 9% seen once. The TCR was taken from a man younger than 35 who received the YFV17D yellow fever vaccine. The V call is TRBV14, the J call TRBJ1-6, with D hard to call. Source: PBMCs, taken on the day of the first yellow fever vaccination. DNA for the CDR3: TGTGCCAGCAGCCAACGTGGGAATTCACCCCTCCACTTT. Protein: CASSQRGNSPLHF.